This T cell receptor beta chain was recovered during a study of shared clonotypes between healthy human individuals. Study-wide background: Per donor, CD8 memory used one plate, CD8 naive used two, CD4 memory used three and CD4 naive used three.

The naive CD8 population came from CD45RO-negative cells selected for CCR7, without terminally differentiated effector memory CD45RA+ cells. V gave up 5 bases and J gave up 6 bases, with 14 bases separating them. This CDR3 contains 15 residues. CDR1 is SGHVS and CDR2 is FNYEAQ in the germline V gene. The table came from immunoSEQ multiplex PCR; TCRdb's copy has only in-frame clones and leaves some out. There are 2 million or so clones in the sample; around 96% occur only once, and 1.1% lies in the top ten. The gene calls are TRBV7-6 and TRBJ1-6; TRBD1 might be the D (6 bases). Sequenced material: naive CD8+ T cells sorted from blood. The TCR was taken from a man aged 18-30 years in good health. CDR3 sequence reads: CASSPSSRGNSPLHF. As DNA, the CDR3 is TGTGCCAGCAGCCCCAGCTCCAGGGGTAATTCACCCCTCCACTTT. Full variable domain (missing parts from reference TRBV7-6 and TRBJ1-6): GAGVSQSPRYKVTKRGQDVALRCDPISGHVSLYWYRQALGQGPEFLTYFNYEAQQDKSGLPNDRFSAERPEGSISTLTIQRTEQRDSAMYRCASSPSSRGNSPLHFGNGTRLTVT.